This TCR beta chain was identified in a study of regulatory T cells in long-lasting Graves disease. Overall study findings and caveats: Persistent disease preferred TRBV28, TRBJ1-2 and TRBJ2-5.

This CDR3 contains 16 residues. V dropped 2 bases and J dropped 10 bases, with 21 bases sitting between them. Arm-PCR of CDR3 regions and iRepertoire HTBI primers were the basis on which TCR beta libraries were built. In the original workflow: Identification of gene segments yielded some 61 TRBV and about 14 TRBJ across samples. MiXCR, applied by TCRdb to the multiplex PCR reads, yields one record per CDR3 protein. The V and J calls shown here were made by TCRdb, not taken from the authors' results. The sample has 450,000 to 650,000 distinct CDR3 sequences, about 15% seen once. The time point here: newly diagnosed GD, antithyroid drugs for less than 3 months. PBMC RNA was the source of the TCR library. From an endocrinology department in Xi'an, China, came the patients. About this clonotype itself: Its matching antigen is unknown.

The same data also went into a second study, on T cells in Graves' hyperthyroidism and ophthalmopathy. That publication notes: First-round RT-PCR targeting the TCR CDR3 was performed with the HTBI primer set.

This specimen consisted of peripheral blood mononuclear cells (PBMCs), obtained at new diagnosis, from a patient treated with antithyroid drugs. The origin of this receptor is a woman aged 35-65 years with Graves disease. This chain connects TRBV12-3 or TRBV12-4 to TRBJ2-1, with D hard to call. CDR3 sequence (DNA): TGTGCCAGCAGTTTAAGAAGGCAGGACCTCCGTGGGGAGCAGTTCTTC. As protein: CASSLRRQDLRGEQFF.